The entry that follows covers one T cell receptor (beta chain) sequence. Its antigen is not identified. TCRdb re-called the reads with MiXCR, one entry per CDR3 protein. This sample has hundreds of thousands of distinct CDR3 sequences; roughly 31% occur once, and the top ten carry over 13%. The data derive from a study of T cell repertoires in cytomegalovirus infection. The overall study: Well-studied HLA-B-restricted epitopes and recently identified HLA-C-restricted epitopes of CMV were both used in the study. Indications came from public TCR beta signatures; they pointed to CMV infection and to a matching HLA type.

Study results and caveats: The ex vivo response showed dominance by HLA-C-restricted CMV-specific TCR beta clonotypes. Of the TCR beta families, the public ones yielded a cumulative frequency that identified carriers of CMV plus the relevant HLA.

Germline CDR1 reads DFQATT; CDR2 reads SNEGSKA (reference sequence). The V gene lost 0 bases and the J gene lost 6 bases, with 17 bases spanning the gap. The CDR3 contains 16 residues. The TCR was taken from a human donor in good health (CMV status not recorded). Some clones in this sample may be carry-over from other donors' samples. This sample comprised cultured CD8+ T cells from PBMCs, obtained from culture after CMV antigen stimulation. The chain is built from TRBV20-1 and TRBJ2-2; TRBD2 is a possible D gene (7 bases). CDR3 amino acids: CSARDWGGGASGELFF. DNA of the CDR3: TGCAGTGCTAGAGATTGGGGGGGGGGGGCCTCCGGGGAGCTGTTTTTT.